One and the same sample provided the 19 T cell receptor beta chains below, sequenced in a study of Ad26.COV2.S vaccination and SARS-CoV-2 variants. Profiled with immunoSEQ multiplex PCR; TCRdb holds only in-frame clones, not every one. The sample contains about 350,000 clones, about 87% of which appear only once. As to treatment: roughly 20 received Ad26.COV2.S at low or high dose, single or two shots; 5 received placebo; per-sample allocation not given. Sampling was done on day 63 after the first vaccine or placebo injection. Sequenced material: peripheral blood, taken in a trial of Ad26.COV2.S vaccine versus placebo. These receptors were taken from a person between 18 and 60 years old who received the Ad26.COV2.S COVID-19 vaccine or a placebo.

This chain uses TRBV19 with TRBJ1-5; D remains unclear. The V gene's germline CDR1 is LNHDA and CDR2 SQIVND (reference sequence). This CDR3 region has 16 residues. The V gene lost 5 bases and the J gene lost 0 bases, with 14 bases spanning the gap. The CDR3 region has the DNA TGTGCCAGTAGTCCTCGGCCCCTTTCTAGCAATCAGCCCCAGCATTTT. It translates to CASSPRPLSSNQPQHF.

The chain has TRBV7-2 and TRBJ2-7; TRBD1 matches 9 bases. CDR1 and CDR2 from the germline V gene are SGHTA and FQGNSA. The CDR3 contains 15 residues. V lost 4 bases, J lost 9 bases, and 13 bases stayed unmatched. The CDR3 is CASSSGQGLFRGQYF. The CDR3 DNA reads TGTGCCAGCAGCTCGGGACAGGGTCTTTTCAGGGGGCAGTACTTC.

This chain links TRBV27 with TRBJ2-1; D gene ambiguous. In germline, CDR1 is MNHEY, CDR2 SMNVEV (reference sequence). There are 15 residues in the CDR3. V dropped 4 bases and J dropped 0 bases, with 10 bases sitting between them. DNA for the CDR3: TGTGCCAGCAGTTCCTCCAGGAGCTCCTACAATGAGCAGTTCTTC. It specifies CASSSSRSSYNEQFF.

J is TRBJ1-5 and V is TRBV5-1; D remains unclear. The CDR3 sequence is 14 residues long. V was clipped by 0 bases and J by 7 bases, with 11 bases between them. Germline V lookup: CDR1 SGHRS, CDR2 YFSETQ. The CDR3 DNA follows: TGCGCCAGCAGCTTGGGAGGTGGGGAGCAGCCCCAGCATTTT. Translated, it gives CASSLGGGEQPQHF.

The J gene is TRBJ2-4, the V gene TRBV5-1; a weak D match, TRBD2 (5 bases). The CDR3 is 16 residues long. Germline CDR1 and CDR2: SGHRS and YFSETQ. With 3 bases removed from V and 0 bases from J, the gap between germline ends came to 13 bases. In DNA form, the CDR3 reads TGCGCCAGCAGCTCCGGGAACTCACTAGCCAAAAACATTCAGTACTTC. Translated, it gives CASSSGNSLAKNIQYF. Full variable domain (remainder filled in from reference TRBV5-1 and TRBJ2-4): KAGVTQTPRYLIKTRGQQVTLSCSPISGHRSVSWYQQTPGQGLQFLFEYFSETQRNKGNFPGRFSGRQFSNSRSEMNVSTLELGDSALYLCASSSGNSLAKNIQYFGAGTRLSVL.

The rearrangement links TRBV6-6 to TRBJ1-6; 9 positions agree with TRBD1. In germline, CDR1 is MNHNY, CDR2 SVGAGI (reference sequence). Trimming took 0 bases from V and 9 from J; bases not matched to a gene: 3. The CDR3 is made up of 15 amino acids. The CDR3 loop is CASSYSPGQGSPLHF. CDR3 in DNA: TGTGCCAGCAGTTACTCACCGGGACAGGGTTCACCCCTCCACTTT.

The chain employs TRBV2 and TRBJ2-1, with 7 bases aligning to TRBD2. V was clipped by 4 bases and J by 7 bases; unmatched bases: 4. This CDR3 comprises 13 residues. Germline CDR1 SNHLY, CDR2 FYNNEI. The CDR3 nucleotides are TGTGCCAGCAGTGGGCTAGCGGTTAATGAGCAGTTCTTC. Translating it yields CASSGLAVNEQFF.

This clone was observed a single time. The chain combines TRBV29-1 with TRBJ2-7; TRBD1 aligns across 8 bases. This CDR3 spans 14 amino acids. From germline, CDR1 is SQVTM and CDR2 ANQGSEA. V trimming: 4 bases; J trimming: 3 bases; junction bases outside the gene matches: 8. In nucleotides, the CDR3 is TGCAGCGTTGTTGCGTCAGGGGGCCTCTACGAGCAGTACTTC. Protein sequence: CSVVASGGLYEQYF.

The rearrangement uses TRBV28 and TRBJ1-4; D unresolved. Germline V lookup: CDR1 MDHEN, CDR2 SYDVKM. The CDR3 is 13 amino acids. V shed 3 bases and J shed 8 bases, with 10 bases lying between them. CDR3 nucleotide sequence: TGTGCCAGCAGTTTCTCGGGCGGGGAAAAACTGTTTTTT. Amino acid sequence: CASSFSGGEKLFF.

The CDR3 here is CASSDPLEGAWGYTF. The CDR3 nucleotides are TGTGCCAGCAGTGACCCCCTAGAGGGGGCCTGGGGCTACACCTTC. This chain links TRBV28 with TRBJ1-2; 7 bases are shared with TRBD1. Germline CDR1 is MDHEN and CDR2 is SYDVKM. V shed 5 bases, J shed 8 bases, and the junction held 14 bases outside the gene matches. This CDR3 has 15 residues.

The chain couples TRBV11-2 to TRBJ2-3, with D hard to call. The length of the CDR3 is 15 residues. V lost 7 bases to trimming and J lost 2 bases, with 16 bases between them. Germline lookup yields CDR1 SGHAT and CDR2 FQNNGV. The CDR3 spells CASTPFTGSTDTQYF. As DNA, the CDR3 is TGTGCCAGCACCCCCTTCACCGGATCCACAGATACGCAGTATTTT.

This sequence joins TRBV27 and TRBJ2-3; 12 nucleotides match TRBD2. V was clipped by 4 bases and J by 4 bases; unmatched bases: 9. The germline V gene has CDR1 MNHEY and CDR2 SMNVEV (reference sequence). The CDR3 extends over 17 amino acids. The CDR3 nucleotides are TGTGCCAGCAGTTCCGGTAGACTAGCGGGAGCGGCAGATACGCAGTATTTT. Amino acid sequence: CASSSGRLAGAADTQYF.

This rearrangement joins TRBV5-4 to TRBJ2-3; TRBD2 agrees at 12 bases. Germline V gives CDR1 SGHNT, CDR2 YYREEE (reference sequence). This CDR3 is 17 amino acids long. The ends lost 1 base at V and 2 bases at J; junction bases unmatched: 5. CDR3 coding DNA: TGTGCCAGCAGCTTGCCCTCTAGCGGGGGGGCCACAGATACGCAGTATTTT. This gives the protein CASSLPSSGGATDTQYF.

The rearrangement joins TRBV2 to TRBJ1-3; no definite D call. V lost 4 bases and J 0 bases, leaving 10 bases between the germline ends. Per the germline V gene, CDR1 is SNHLY and CDR2 is FYNNEI. The CDR3 has 15 amino acids. CDR3: CASSGLTISGNTIYF. The CDR3 DNA reads as TGTGCCAGCAGTGGTTTGACGATCTCTGGAAACACCATATATTTT.

This chain links TRBV12-3 or TRBV12-4 with TRBJ2-7; the D is unclear. V shed 7 bases and J shed 0 bases, with 10 bases lying between them. CDR3 size: 13 residues. The CDR3, as DNA: TGTGCCAGCATTGGTCAGAGCTCCTACGAGCAGTACTTC. Translation gives CASIGQSSYEQYF.

The gene calls are TRBV10-3 and TRBJ1-2; 7 bases map to TRBD1. J was trimmed by 2 bases and V by 6 bases; bases with no gene match: 6. CDR1 and CDR2 from the germline V gene are ENHRY and SYGVKD. This CDR3 has 14 amino acids. The CDR3 nucleotides read TGTGCCATCAGCCTACAGGGGCGAAACTATGGCTACACCTTC. Translated, it gives CAISLQGRNYGYTF.

The chain carries TRBV18 and TRBJ1-1; TRBD1 is a possible D gene (5 bases). V lost 5 bases and J lost 2, with 12 bases in between. The CDR3 covers 14 residues. Germline assignment: CDR1 KGHSH and CDR2 LQKENI. The CDR3 here is CASSLSTDNTEAFF. CDR3 DNA: TGTGCCAGCTCATTATCGACAGACAACACTGAAGCTTTCTTT.

V and J are TRBV7-5 and TRBJ2-7; TRBD1 was called by the table and not checked on the DNA. TRBV7-5 is recorded as a pseudogene. There are 15 residues in the CDR3. The DNA for the CDR3 is TGTGCCAGAAGCAATCCCCAGGACAGGGTTTACGAGCAGTACTTC. Its translation is CARSNPQDRVYEQYF.

The chain recombines TRBV6-2 or TRBV6-3 with TRBJ1-1, with a possible D match to TRBD1 (6 bases). Germline CDR1 and CDR2: MNHEY and SVGEGT. V shed 0 bases and J shed 2 bases, with 13 bases lying between them. CDR3 length: 16 amino acids. The CDR3 bases are TGTGCCAGCAGTTACTCCTCAGGGGCCCTAAACACTGAAGCTTTCTTT. Translating gives CASSYSSGALNTEAFF.